These 2 T cell receptor beta chains originate from one sample sequenced in a study of blood T cells in healthy people across ages. Combining a sample-barcoded 5' primer with a J-beta primer mix, a second PCR ran for roughly 7 to 12 cycles. MiXCR was run by TCRdb on the 5' RACE reads, yielding one entry per CDR3 protein. The data contain approximately 730,000 distinct CDR3 sequences, approximately 43% of them singletons. Sequenced input: blood. The receptors were sampled from a woman aged 55-75 years in good health.

V is TRBV9 and J is TRBJ1-2; unclear D gene. V was clipped by 0 bases and J by 9 bases, with 15 bases between them. The length of the CDR3 is 14 residues. CDR1 is SGDLS, CDR2 YYNGEE, per germline. The chain's CDR3 is CASSVDYRSGSYTF. CDR3 bases: TGTGCCAGCAGCGTAGATTACAGATCCGGGAGCTACACCTTC.

About this clonotype itself: Just one base apart from a much larger clone, this may be a read error. This rearrangement joins TRBV12-3 or TRBV12-4 to TRBJ2-1; D is ambiguous. The DNA end lines up better with TRBJ2-7; the J call may be wrong. This CDR3 has 16 amino acids. The CDR3 nucleotides are TGTGCCAGCAGCCTGGGCCGCCCTGGCTCCTACAATGAGCAGTACTTC. Translating it yields CASSLGRPGSYNEQYF.